These 30 T cell receptor beta chains share one sample of origin, sequenced in a study of blood T cell repertoires in COVID-19. Assay used: immunoSEQ multiplex PCR; TCRdb lists only in-frame clones, some missing. The sample holds roughly 250,000 clones, roughly nine tenths seen once. Sequenced: PBMCs or T cells enriched from blood (not recorded which). These receptors were collected from a human donor in a cohort exposed to, infected with or recovered from COVID-19 (not recorded which). The donor label of this sample is uncertain.

This clone was detected once. The genes are TRBV5-4 and TRBJ2-1; D call uncertain. CDR1 and CDR2 (germline): SGHNT, YYREEE (reference sequence). The CDR3 has 14 amino acids. Deletions cut 0 bases from V and 1 base from J, with 5 bases between. CDR3 amino acids: CASSLADSYNEQFF. CDR3 coding DNA: TGTGCCAGCAGCTTGGCAGATTCCTACAATGAGCAGTTCTTC.

This rearrangement joins TRBV2 to TRBJ2-1, with 10 bases matching TRBD2. Unmatched junction bases numbered 3, after V lost 7 bases and J lost 6 bases. The CDR3 loop spans 13 amino acids. Per germline, CDR1 SNHLY and CDR2 FYNNEI. CDR3 residues: CASIASGGNEQFF. The CDR3 DNA sequence: TGTGCCAGCATCGCTAGCGGGGGCAATGAGCAGTTCTTC.

The chain is built from TRBV5-1 and TRBJ2-2; D might be TRBD1 (5 bases). V lost 0 bases to trimming and J lost 2 bases, with 14 bases between them. The CDR3 totals 17 residues. Germline V gene lookup returns CDR1 SGHRS and CDR2 YFSETQ. The CDR3 reads CASSLVRQSLNTGELFF. The DNA for the CDR3 is TGCGCCAGCAGCTTGGTTCGACAGTCACTTAACACCGGGGAGCTGTTTTTT.

This clone occurred a few times. The rearrangement links TRBV10-3 to TRBJ2-7; D might be TRBD1 (6 bases). The germline V gene encodes CDR1 ENHRY and CDR2 SYGVKD. The CDR3 covers 13 residues. V was trimmed by 4 bases and J by 3 bases, leaving 10 bases between them. Here the CDR3 DNA reads TGTGCCATCAGTGCAGGGGTTTTCTACGAGCAGTACTTC. It is translated as CAISAGVFYEQYF.

V usage is TRBV5-1 and J usage is TRBJ1-4; TRBD1 agrees at 8 bases. V trimming: 6 bases; J trimming: 0 bases; junction bases outside the gene matches: 7. CDR3 size: 16 residues. From germline, CDR1 is SGHRS and CDR2 YFSETQ. In nucleotides, the CDR3 is TGCGCCAGCACACCCGGGACAGGCTCAACTAATGAAAAACTGTTTTTT. It is translated as CASTPGTGSTNEKLFF.

This chain connects TRBV3-1 (or the pseudogene TRBV3-2) to TRBJ2-5; TRBD2 agrees at 7 bases. The germline gives CDR1 LGHDT, CDR2 YNNKEL (reference sequence). Losses at the gene ends were 5 bases for V and 9 bases for J; bases not matched to a gene: 12. There are 14 residues in the CDR3. CDR3: CASSETWGGEAQYF. The CDR3 region has the DNA TGTGCCAGCAGCGAGACATGGGGGGGGGAGGCCCAGTACTTC.

The rearrangement uses TRBV2 and TRBJ2-6; D gene ambiguous. V was pared by 4 bases and J by 0 bases, with 13 bases between. Germline CDR1 SNHLY, CDR2 FYNNEI. This CDR3 is built from 17 residues. CDR3 region: CASSGDTDRSGANVLTF. In DNA, the CDR3 is TGTGCCAGCAGTGGAGACACGGATCGCTCTGGGGCCAACGTCCTGACTTTC.

For the CDR3, the DNA is TGTGCCAGCCGACAGGGCATCACAGATACGCAGTATTTT. Translated, it gives CASRQGITDTQYF. The chain is built from TRBV27 and TRBJ2-3, with 7 bases lining up with TRBD1. The junction had 4 bases not matched to a gene; V was cut back by 8 bases and J by 2 bases. The CDR3 consists of 13 residues. Per the germline V gene, CDR1 is MNHEY and CDR2 is SMNVEV (reference sequence).

V gene TRBV11-1 combines with J gene TRBJ2-4, with TRBD1 as a possible D gene (7 bases). The CDR3 extends over 12 amino acids. Germline V gene lookup returns CDR1 SGHAT and CDR2 FQDESV (reference sequence). Trimming took 5 bases from V and 9 from J, leaving 11 bases between them. CDR3 in amino acids: CASSAGQSIQYF. CDR3 sequence (DNA): TGTGCCAGCAGCGCGGGACAGTCCATTCAGTACTTC.

J is TRBJ1-6 and V is TRBV19; D gene unclear. CDR1 is LNHDA and CDR2 is SQIVND in the germline V gene (reference sequence). The CDR3 loop spans 16 amino acids. With 5 bases removed from V and 7 bases from J, the gap between germline ends came to 18 bases. CDR3: CASSGVGTLRNSPLHF. The DNA for the CDR3 is TGTGCCAGTAGTGGAGTGGGTACCCTGAGGAATTCACCCCTCCACTTT.

This sequence joins TRBV5-1 and TRBJ1-2; TRBD1 aligns across 10 bases. Germline V CDR1 and CDR2: SGHRS, YFSETQ. The CDR3 contains 17 residues. V was pared by 3 bases and J by 4 bases, with 12 bases of the junction left unmatched. The CDR3 DNA reads TGCGCCAGCAGCTCCTGCGACAGGGGGCGCTTTTGCTATGGCTACACCTTC. Residues: CASSSCDRGRFCYGYTF.

CDR3 DNA: TGTGCCAGCATCCCCTCCGGGGTGAACACCGGGGAGCTGTTTTTT. Its protein product is CASIPSGVNTGELFF. The chain combines TRBV7-2 with TRBJ2-2; D is possibly TRBD2 (5 bases). The CDR3 is made up of 15 amino acids. The V and J ends lost 7 bases and 1 base respectively, with 13 bases between them. Germline V gene lookup returns CDR1 SGHTA and CDR2 FQGNSA.

V and J are TRBV12-5 and TRBJ2-3; 8 positions agree with TRBD2. CDR1 LGHNT and CDR2 FRNRAP come from the germline V gene. V was clipped by 5 bases and J by 2 bases; unmatched bases: 6. The CDR3 loop spans 15 amino acids. CDR3 amino acids: CASGESGGLTDTQYF. The CDR3 DNA reads as TGTGCTAGTGGTGAGAGCGGGGGCCTCACAGATACGCAGTATTTT.

V is TRBV11-2 and J is TRBJ2-2; D possibly corresponds to TRBD1 (6 bases). Deletions cut 1 base from V and 4 bases from J, with 13 bases between. Germline V gene data show CDR1 as SGHAT and CDR2 as FQNNGV. The CDR3 contains 16 residues. CDR3 sequence: CASSLAWGRITGELFF. The CDR3 coding sequence is TGTGCCAGCAGCTTAGCTTGGGGGCGTATCACCGGGGAGCTGTTTTTT.

The rearrangement links TRBV27 to TRBJ1-2; TRBD1 matches at 8 bases. This CDR3 spans 15 amino acids. Unmatched junction bases numbered 7, after V lost 0 bases and J lost 7 bases. CDR1 is MNHEY and CDR2 is SMNVEV in the germline V gene (reference sequence). The CDR3 DNA follows: TGTGCCAGCAGTTTATCGAGGACAGGGAGGGTTGGCTACACCTTC. Translation: CASSLSRTGRVGYTF.

The chain joins TRBV7-2 to TRBJ2-3, with TRBD2 matching 10 bases. Germline V gene sequence: CDR1 SGHTA, CDR2 FQGNSA. This CDR3 comprises 15 residues. V shed 4 bases, J shed 2 bases, and the junction held 3 bases outside the gene matches. The CDR3 sequence is CASSSTSGNTDTQYF. CDR3 DNA sequence: TGTGCCAGCAGCTCCACTAGCGGGAACACAGATACGCAGTATTTT.

V usage is TRBV19 and J usage is TRBJ2-7, with 16 bases identical to TRBD2. CDR1 is LNHDA, CDR2 SQIVND, per germline (reference sequence). The V gene end was trimmed by 5 bases and the J gene end by 1 base; junction bases not matched to a gene: 2. CDR3 length: 16 residues. CDR3 amino acids: CASSPGLAGGSYEQYF. The DNA for the CDR3 is TGTGCCAGTAGTCCGGGACTAGCGGGGGGGTCCTACGAGCAGTACTTC.

CDR3 nucleotide sequence: TGTGCCAGCAGCGCCGGGACAGGGGAAAACGGGCCAGATACGCAGTATTTT. It encodes CASSAGTGENGPDTQYF. The V and J genes are TRBV9 and TRBJ2-3; TRBD1 agrees at 10 bases. The germline gives CDR1 SGDLS, CDR2 YYNGEE. The V gene end was trimmed by 3 bases and the J gene end by 4 bases; junction bases not matched to a gene: 11. The CDR3 covers 17 residues.

The chain couples TRBV5-1 to TRBJ1-4, with D uncertain. The germline V gene has CDR1 SGHRS and CDR2 YFSETQ. There are 15 residues in the CDR3. Trimming cost V 4 bases and J 7 bases, with 17 bases left between them. CDR3 loop: CASSHRSPASEKLFF. The CDR3 nucleotides read TGCGCCAGCAGCCACCGGTCCCCGGCTAGTGAAAAACTGTTTTTT.

The chain couples TRBV2 to TRBJ1-3; 8 nucleotides match TRBD1. CDR3 length: 15 amino acids. Germline CDR1 and CDR2: SNHLY and FYNNEI. The trim removed 6 bases at V and 1 base at J, leaving 5 bases unmatched. CDR3 bases: TGTGCCAGCAGCCACGACAGGGGATCTGGAAACACCATATATTTT. It codes for CASSHDRGSGNTIYF.

The chain links TRBV12-3 or TRBV12-4 to TRBJ1-4; TRBD1 aligns across 7 bases. Trimming at V came to 6 bases and at J to 8 bases, leaving 6 bases not matched to a gene. CDR3 length: 13 residues. Here the CDR3 DNA reads TGTGCCAGCAGCTTCCGGGACAGCGAAAAACTGTTTTTT. Translation: CASSFRDSEKLFF.

This chain uses TRBV19 with TRBJ2-1, with 7 bases fitting TRBD2. The CDR3 spans 13 residues. From germline, CDR1 is LNHDA and CDR2 SQIVND (reference sequence). Trimming cost V 4 bases and J 8 bases; bases outside gene matches: 5. CDR3 loop: CASSKKGGDEQFF. The DNA of the CDR3 is TGTGCCAGTAGTAAAAAGGGAGGGGATGAGCAGTTCTTC.

The rearrangement uses TRBV10-2 and TRBJ2-7; 7 positions match TRBD1. CDR1 is WSHSY and CDR2 is SAAADI in the germline V gene. The length of the CDR3 is 14 residues. V shed 6 bases, J shed 0 bases, and the junction held 5 bases outside the gene matches. For the CDR3, the DNA is TGCGCCAGCAGCTTTAGGGGGCCCTCCTACGAGCAGTACTTC. Protein product: CASSFRGPSYEQYF.

This clone was seen once. The chain employs TRBV18 and TRBJ1-1; weak D call: TRBD1 (6 bases). Germline CDR1 KGHSH, CDR2 LQKENI. This CDR3 spans 14 amino acids. V lost 1 base and J 6 bases, leaving 12 bases between the germline ends. As DNA, the CDR3 is TGTGCCAGCTCACCACGGGAGGGGGGCGCTGAAGCTTTCTTT. Protein: CASSPREGGAEAFF.

V is TRBV18 and J is TRBJ1-1, with a possible D match to TRBD1 (6 bases). This CDR3 is built from 16 residues. Trimming left V 3 bases short and J 4 bases short, with 18 bases between. Germline-derived CDR1 and CDR2 are KGHSH and LQKENI. The CDR3 sequence: CASSPRAGEGGTEAFF. DNA of the CDR3: TGTGCCAGCTCACCCCGAGCAGGGGAGGGGGGCACTGAAGCTTTCTTT.

The chain couples TRBV13 to TRBJ2-7; D is perhaps TRBD1 (5 bases). Trimming removed 4 bases at V and 3 bases at J, with 7 bases between. CDR1 and CDR2 (germline): PRHDT, FYEKMQ (reference sequence). The CDR3 is 12 amino acids. CDR3 in amino acids: CASSSDIYEQYF. The CDR3 coding sequence is TGTGCCAGCAGCTCGGACATCTACGAGCAGTACTTC. Together with reference TRBV13 and TRBJ2-7, the CDR3 gives the full variable domain: AAGVIQSPRHLIKEKRETATLKCYPIPRHDTVYWYQQGPGQDPQFLISFYEKMQSDKGSIPDRFSAQQFSDYHSELNMSSLELGDSALYFCASSSDIYEQYFGPGTRLTVT.

The chain combines TRBV19 with TRBJ2-1; 8 bases map to TRBD2. The J segment lost 3 bases and the V segment lost 0 bases, leaving 13 bases of the junction unmatched. The CDR3 loop spans 19 amino acids. Germline V gene data show CDR1 as LNHDA and CDR2 as SQIVND (reference sequence). CDR3 sequence: CASSIDLSISGGLYNEQFF. CDR3 sequence (DNA): TGTGCCAGTAGTATAGATCTATCTATAAGCGGGGGTCTCTACAATGAGCAGTTCTTC.

This chain links TRBV3-1 (or the pseudogene TRBV3-2) with TRBJ1-2; 7 bases fit TRBD1. CDR3 length equals 17 residues. Trimming cost V 2 bases and J 4 bases; bases outside gene matches: 13. Germline CDR1 reads LGHDT; CDR2 reads YNNKEL (reference sequence). The CDR3 reads CASSQMAGGLVSYGYTF. The DNA of the CDR3 is TGTGCCAGCAGCCAAATGGCAGGGGGTTTAGTGAGCTATGGCTACACCTTC.

The V gene is TRBV30, the J gene TRBJ1-2; 9 bases agree with TRBD1. The germline gives CDR1 GTSNPN, CDR2 SVGIG (reference sequence). Trimming cost V 2 bases and J 6 bases; bases outside gene matches: 4. The CDR3 extends over 13 amino acids. The CDR3 DNA is TGTGCCTGGAGTACGGGACAGGGAGATGGCTACACCTTC. Translated, it gives CAWSTGQGDGYTF.

The J gene is TRBJ2-7, the V gene TRBV29-1, with 9 bases matching TRBD1. The germline gives CDR1 SQVTM, CDR2 ANQGSEA. With V trimmed by 4 bases and J by 5 bases, 9 bases remained unmatched. This CDR3 is built from 14 residues. The CDR3 DNA follows: TGCAGCGTTGGAAAGTCGGGACAGGGCCACGAGCAGTACTTC. It translates to CSVGKSGQGHEQYF.